The present T cell receptor (beta chain) was sequenced within a study of blood T cell repertoires in COVID-19. In the study overall: Acute and convalescent COVID-19 specimens originated in the United States, Italy and Spain.

This clone was seen just once. Authors' methods: Reference gene primer amplification gave nucleated cell count estimates. The protocol was immunoSEQ multiplex PCR, while the TCRdb copy is restricted to in-frame clones and leaves out a portion. The V and J calls and clone size are taken from that table; D and trimming were inferred from the DNA. The table lists approximately 120,000 clones, approximately 90% of them singletons. Germline V CDR1 and CDR2: SGHDT, YYEEEE. Trimming removed 1 base at V and 0 bases at J, with 8 bases between. There are 15 residues in the CDR3. The Seattle patients joined while their infection was active and were tracked longitudinally afterward.

The receptor was derived from a man between 45 and 60 years old with COVID-19, enrolled during active disease. The sequenced sample was peripheral blood. The chain joins TRBV5-6 to TRBJ1-5; weak D call: TRBD1 (5 bases). CDR3 DNA sequence: TGTGCCAGCAGCTTGTCGGGGGGTAGCAATCAGCCCCAGCATTTT. Protein: CASSLSGGSNQPQHF.